This TCR beta chain was documented in a study of monozygotic twins with inflammatory bowel disease. The CDR3 covers 13 residues. Germline V CDR1 and CDR2: DFQATT, SNEGSKA (reference sequence). Reprocessing the 5' RACE reads, TCRdb reports a single entry for every CDR3 protein and omits DNA. Its listing shows about 450,000 distinct CDR3 sequences. The sequence came from a human donor with ulcerative colitis or Crohn's disease, or a healthy co-twin of an affected twin (not recorded which). Sequences were obtained from blood. The chain combines TRBV20-1 with TRBJ2-5. CDR3 region: CSARMMGIQTQYF.